Sequencing of this T cell receptor (beta chain) was carried out in a study of tumor-infiltrating lymphocytes in primary liver carcinoma. Turning to the study itself: Maximum tumor diameters ranged from roughly 4 to 11 cm, stage T1-T3 N0M0.

The CDR3 runs to 14 residues. Germline V gene sequence: CDR1 SQVTM, CDR2 ANQGSEA. V was clipped by 4 bases and J by 0 bases; unmatched bases: 1. Study-level points and caveats: The difference in top-250-clone fraction between tumors and blood was significant, favoring tumors (p = 0.039).

This clonotype was seen repeatedly, ten times or more. As yet, its antigen is unknown. With a constant-region primer, TCR beta cDNA was made from roughly 500 ng of total RNA. It was through three nested multiplex PCR rounds of slightly modified ARM-PCR that TCR beta libraries arose. Both of the initial two PCR rounds ran for about 11 cycles and employed TRBV1-TRBV30 forward primers alongside a C-beta reverse primer. TCRdb passed the multiplex PCR reads through MiXCR, listing each CDR3 protein once. Of about 120,000 distinct CDR3 sequences in the sample, under 70% were seen once. The roughly 18-32 mg bulk tissue piece was not sorted before simultaneous RNA and DNA extraction. These patients lived with chronic HBV infection and had never been treated.

The TCR originated in a woman aged 55-75 years with primary liver carcinoma and hepatitis B virus infection. The chain uses TRBV29-1 and TRBJ2-1, with TRBD2 identical over 9 bases. Sequenced input: tumor-adjacent normal liver tissue. The chain's CDR3 is CSVGSGSSYNEQFF. The DNA for the CDR3 is TGCAGCGTTGGTAGCGGGAGCTCCTACAATGAGCAGTTCTTC.